The 10 T cell receptor beta chains in this list originate from one sample, sequenced in a study of shared clonotypes between healthy human individuals. TCRdb's table, derived via immunoSEQ multiplex PCR, lists solely in-frame clones and lacks some. The sample lists roughly 320,000 clones; roughly 84% were seen once. The sample comprised memory CD8+ T cells sorted from blood. Stated subset: CD45RO+ cells pooled with CCR7-negative TemRA cells. The receptors were sampled from a man between 18 and 29 years old in good health.

In the case of this clone: Other DNA sequences from this sample encode an identical CDR3 as well. The rearrangement uses TRBV6-1 and TRBJ2-7, with D unresolved. The CDR3 spans 12 residues. V was shortened by 7 bases and J by 0 bases, with 7 bases between the two germline ends. Germline loops: CDR1 MNHNS, CDR2 SASEGT. In DNA, the CDR3 is TGTGCCAGCAACGGCGACTCCTACGAGCAGTACTTC. It is translated as CASNGDSYEQYF.

The rearrangement joins TRBV5-1 to TRBJ1-2; no reliable D call. The CDR3 length is 15 residues. The V end lost 0 bases, the J end lost 0 bases, and 9 bases lay between the germline ends. The germline CDR1 and CDR2 sequences are SGHRS and YFSETQ. The DNA for the CDR3 is TGCGCCAGCAGCTTGGTCGGGGAGTCTAACTATGGCTACACCTTC. Translation gives CASSLVGESNYGYTF. Based on the CDR3 plus reference TRBV5-1 and TRBJ1-2, the full variable domain is KAGVTQTPRYLIKTRGQQVTLSCSPISGHRSVSWYQQTPGQGLQFLFEYFSETQRNKGNFPGRFSGRQFSNSRSEMNVSTLELGDSALYLCASSLVGESNYGYTFGSGTRLTVV.

The rearrangement uses TRBV11-2 and TRBJ1-1; no firm D call. The CDR3 covers 13 residues. Germline values: CDR1 SGHAT, CDR2 FQNNGV. V was trimmed by 1 base and J by 5 bases, leaving 8 bases between them. As DNA, the CDR3 is TGTGCCAGCAGCTTAGGGCCCGAGACTGAAGCTTTCTTT. Its protein product is CASSLGPETEAFF.

The V call is TRBV21-1, the J call TRBJ2-7; the listed D gene, TRBD2, was not tested against the DNA. TRBV21-1 is listed as a pseudogene. CDR3 size: 11 residues. CDR3 amino acids: CASSKLYEQYF. The CDR3 DNA reads as TGTGCCAGCAGCAAACTCTACGAGCAGTACTTC.

This clone has ten or more counts. The V call is TRBV27, the J call TRBJ2-1; D possibly corresponds to TRBD2 (5 bases). Germline V gives CDR1 MNHEY, CDR2 SMNVEV (reference sequence). Trimming removed 1 base at V and 9 bases at J, with 10 bases between. The CDR3 extends over 13 amino acids. The CDR3 DNA reads TGTGCCAGCAGTTTATACGGTGGACTTGAGCAGTTCTTC. Translated: CASSLYGGLEQFF.

The chain recombines TRBV14 with TRBJ2-7, with unresolved D. Trimming took 4 bases from V and 3 from J, leaving 10 bases between them. There are 13 residues in the CDR3. Germline V gives CDR1 SGHDN, CDR2 FVKESK. For the CDR3, the DNA is TGTGCCAGCAGCCTAGGTGGGGTCTACGAGCAGTACTTC. It yields the protein CASSLGGVYEQYF.

The chain carries TRBV9 and TRBJ2-7; TRBD2 aligns across 13 bases. CDR1 and CDR2 from the germline V gene are SGDLS and YYNGEE. CDR3 size: 18 residues. J gave up 6 bases and V 4 bases, and 16 bases lay outside the gene matches. As DNA, the CDR3 is TGTGCCAGCAGCCCCCCAGGACTAGCGGGAGTGTTAGGGTCCGAGCAGTACTTC. This gives the protein CASSPPGLAGVLGSEQYF. The full variable domain, rest sourced from reference TRBV9 and TRBJ2-7, is DSGVTQTPKHLITATGQRVTLRCSPRSGDLSVYWYQQSLDQGLQFLIQYYNGEERAKGNILERFSAQQFPDLHSELNLSSLELGDSALYFCASSPPGLAGVLGSEQYFGPGTRLTVT.

The rearrangement joins TRBV2 to TRBJ2-4, with no clear D. There are 14 residues in the CDR3. Germline V gene data show CDR1 as SNHLY and CDR2 as FYNNEI. The germline V and J ends were trimmed by 8 bases and 0 bases, with 11 bases remaining between them. As DNA, the CDR3 is TGTGCCAGCCGGAACGTTCTAGCCAAAAACATTCAGTACTTC. Its translation: CASRNVLAKNIQYF.

This clone showed up just a few times. The chain has TRBV7-5 and TRBJ1-1; TRBD1, the table's D call, lacks a check against the DNA. TRBV7-5 represents a pseudogene. This CDR3 is 14 amino acids long. This CDR3 reads CARSPRQGGTEAFF. Written as DNA, the CDR3 is TGTGCCAGAAGCCCCCGCCAGGGGGGAACTGAAGCTTTCTTT.

V usage is TRBV19 and J usage is TRBJ1-5; no clear D gene. The CDR3 extends over 14 amino acids. Germline-derived CDR1 and CDR2 are LNHDA and SQIVND (reference sequence). Trimming cost V 3 bases and J 4 bases, with 10 bases left between them. The CDR3 protein is CASSIGEKNQPQHF. The CDR3 DNA reads as TGTGCCAGTAGTATTGGGGAAAAGAATCAGCCCCAGCATTTT.